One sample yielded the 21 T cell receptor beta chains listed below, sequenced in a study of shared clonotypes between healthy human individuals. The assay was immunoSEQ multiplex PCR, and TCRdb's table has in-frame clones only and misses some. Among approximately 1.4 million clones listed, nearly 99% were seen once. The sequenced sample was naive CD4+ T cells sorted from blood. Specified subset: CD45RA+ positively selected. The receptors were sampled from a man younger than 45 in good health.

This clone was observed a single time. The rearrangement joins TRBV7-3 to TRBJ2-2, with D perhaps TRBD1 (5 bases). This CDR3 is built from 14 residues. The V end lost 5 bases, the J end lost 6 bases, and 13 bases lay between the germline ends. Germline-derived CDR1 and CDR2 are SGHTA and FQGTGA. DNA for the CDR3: TGTGCCAGCAGCGTTACTCAGGGCGCCGGGGAGCTGTTTTTT. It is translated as CASSVTQGAGELFF.

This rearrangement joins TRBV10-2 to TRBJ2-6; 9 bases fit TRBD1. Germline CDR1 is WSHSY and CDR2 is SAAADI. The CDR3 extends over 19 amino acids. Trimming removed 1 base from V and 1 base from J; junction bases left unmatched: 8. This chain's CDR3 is CASSEWVGQGLSGANVLTF. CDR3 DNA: TGCGCCAGCAGTGAGTGGGTGGGACAGGGCTTATCTGGGGCCAACGTCCTGACTTTC.

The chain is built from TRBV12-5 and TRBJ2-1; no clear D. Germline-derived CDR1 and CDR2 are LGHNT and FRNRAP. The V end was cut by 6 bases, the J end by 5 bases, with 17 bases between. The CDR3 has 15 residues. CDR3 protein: CASGLNSDKNNEQFF. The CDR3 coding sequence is TGTGCTAGTGGCCTCAATTCCGACAAGAACAATGAGCAGTTCTTC.

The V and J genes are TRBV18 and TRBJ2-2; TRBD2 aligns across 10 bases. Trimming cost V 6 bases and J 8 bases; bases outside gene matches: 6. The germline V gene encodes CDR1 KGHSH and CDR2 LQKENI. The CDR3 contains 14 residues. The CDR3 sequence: CASSAGLALGELFF. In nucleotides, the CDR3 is TGTGCCAGCTCGGCGGGACTAGCGTTAGGGGAGCTGTTTTTT.

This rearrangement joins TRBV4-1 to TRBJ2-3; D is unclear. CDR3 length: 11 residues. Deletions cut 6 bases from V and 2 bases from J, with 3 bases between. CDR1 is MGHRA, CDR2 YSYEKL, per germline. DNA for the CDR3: TGCGCCAGCAGATCCACAGATACGCAGTATTTT. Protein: CASRSTDTQYF.

In nucleotides, the CDR3 is TGTGCCAGCAGTTTAAGAGACTCTGGAAACACCATATATTTT. This encodes CASSLRDSGNTIYF. The V call is TRBV28, the J call TRBJ1-3; D gene ambiguous. The length of the CDR3 is 14 residues. Trimming pared 2 bases from V and 0 bases from J, leaving 5 bases between. Germline CDR1 reads MDHEN; CDR2 reads SYDVKM.

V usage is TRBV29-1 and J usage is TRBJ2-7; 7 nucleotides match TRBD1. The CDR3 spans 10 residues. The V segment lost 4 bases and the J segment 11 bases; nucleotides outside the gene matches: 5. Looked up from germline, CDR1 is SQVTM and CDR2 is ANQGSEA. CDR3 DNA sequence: TGCAGCGTTGCCGACAGGGTGGAGTACTTC. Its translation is CSVADRVEYF.

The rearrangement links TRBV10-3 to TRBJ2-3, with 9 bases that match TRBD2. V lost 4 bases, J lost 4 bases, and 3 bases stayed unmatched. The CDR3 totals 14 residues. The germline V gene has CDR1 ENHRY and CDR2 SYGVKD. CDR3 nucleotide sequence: TGTGCCATCAGTGTAGCGGGAGATGCAGATACGCAGTATTTT. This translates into CAISVAGDADTQYF.

Written as DNA, the CDR3 is TGTGCCAGCAGCTTTACTGGGTCGGATACGCAGTATTTT. Residues: CASSFTGSDTQYF. V gene TRBV7-9 combines with J gene TRBJ2-3; D unresolved. Trimming took 3 bases from V and 6 from J, leaving 10 bases between them. Germline V lookup: CDR1 SEHNR, CDR2 FQNEAQ (reference sequence). The CDR3 extends over 13 amino acids.

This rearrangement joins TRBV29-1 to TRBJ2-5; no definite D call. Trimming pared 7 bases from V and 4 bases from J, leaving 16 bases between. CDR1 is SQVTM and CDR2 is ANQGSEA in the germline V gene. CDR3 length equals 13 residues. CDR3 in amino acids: CSALARSRETQYF. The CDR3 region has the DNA TGCAGCGCCCTCGCCAGGTCGCGAGAGACCCAGTACTTC.

In nucleotides, the CDR3 is TGTGCCAGCAGCTCCACAGGGGCTTCAATTAATGAGCAGTTCTTC. Translating gives CASSSTGASINEQFF. The chain recombines TRBV7-9 with TRBJ2-1, with TRBD1 identical over 7 bases. The CDR3 spans 15 residues. The V segment lost 4 bases and the J segment 7 bases; nucleotides outside the gene matches: 10. The germline V gene encodes CDR1 SEHNR and CDR2 FQNEAQ (reference sequence).

This CDR3 reads CASSYRGPPNEKLFF. The CDR3 DNA sequence: TGTGCCAGTAGCTACAGGGGGCCTCCTAATGAAAAACTGTTTTTT. This sequence joins TRBV19 and TRBJ1-4, with 9 bases lining up with TRBD1. With V trimmed by 6 bases and J by 3 bases, 5 bases remained unmatched. CDR1 LNHDA and CDR2 SQIVND come from the germline V gene (reference sequence). The CDR3 covers 15 residues.

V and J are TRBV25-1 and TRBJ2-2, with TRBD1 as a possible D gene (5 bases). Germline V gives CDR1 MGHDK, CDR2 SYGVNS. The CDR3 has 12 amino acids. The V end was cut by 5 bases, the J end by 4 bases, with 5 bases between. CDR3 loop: CASSRGTGELFF. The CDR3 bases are TGTGCCAGCAGTAGGGGCACCGGGGAGCTGTTTTTT. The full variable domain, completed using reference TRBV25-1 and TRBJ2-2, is EADIYQTPRYLVIGTGKKITLECSQTMGHDKMYWYQQDPGMELHLIHYSYGVNSTEKGDLSSESTVSRIRTEHFPLTLESARPSHTSQYLCASSRGTGELFFGEGSRLTVL.

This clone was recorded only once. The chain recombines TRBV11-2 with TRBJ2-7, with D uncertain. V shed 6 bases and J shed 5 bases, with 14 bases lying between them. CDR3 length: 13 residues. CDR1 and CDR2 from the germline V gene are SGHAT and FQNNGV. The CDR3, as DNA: TGTGCCAGCAGAAAGACCGCGACGGACGAGCAGTACTTC. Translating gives CASRKTATDEQYF.

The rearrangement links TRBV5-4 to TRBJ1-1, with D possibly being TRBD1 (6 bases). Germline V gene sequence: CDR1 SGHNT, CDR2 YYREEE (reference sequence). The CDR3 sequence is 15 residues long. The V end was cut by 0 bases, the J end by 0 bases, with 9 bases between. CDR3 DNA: TGTGCCAGCAGCTTGGGGGGGGCTGTGAACACTGAAGCTTTCTTT. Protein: CASSLGGAVNTEAFF.

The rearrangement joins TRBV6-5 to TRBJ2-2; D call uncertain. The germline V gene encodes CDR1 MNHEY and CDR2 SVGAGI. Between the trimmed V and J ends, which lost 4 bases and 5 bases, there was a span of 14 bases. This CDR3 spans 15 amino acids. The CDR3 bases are TGTGCCAGCAGTTTGATCTCTGCGGTAACCGGGGAGCTGTTTTTT. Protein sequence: CASSLISAVTGELFF.

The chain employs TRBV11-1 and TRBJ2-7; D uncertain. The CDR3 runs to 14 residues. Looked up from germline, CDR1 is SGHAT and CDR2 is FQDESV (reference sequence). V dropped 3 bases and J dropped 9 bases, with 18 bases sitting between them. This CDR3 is CASSFGSRSDGQYF. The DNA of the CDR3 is TGTGCCAGCAGCTTCGGATCTCGGTCAGACGGGCAGTACTTC. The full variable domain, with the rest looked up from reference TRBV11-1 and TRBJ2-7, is EAEVAQSPRYKITEKSQAVAFWCDPISGHATLYWYRQILGQGPELLVQFQDESVVDDSQLPKDRFSAERLKGVDSTLKIQPAELGDSAMYLCASSFGSRSDGQYFGPGTRLTVT.

The CDR3 region has the DNA TGTGCCAGCAGTGACCCTAATGAAAAACTGTTTTTT. Its protein product is CASSDPNEKLFF. The chain combines TRBV7-2 with TRBJ1-4, with no clear D. This CDR3 comprises 12 residues. Germline values: CDR1 SGHTA, CDR2 FQGNSA. Trimming removed 6 bases at V and 3 bases at J, with 5 bases between.

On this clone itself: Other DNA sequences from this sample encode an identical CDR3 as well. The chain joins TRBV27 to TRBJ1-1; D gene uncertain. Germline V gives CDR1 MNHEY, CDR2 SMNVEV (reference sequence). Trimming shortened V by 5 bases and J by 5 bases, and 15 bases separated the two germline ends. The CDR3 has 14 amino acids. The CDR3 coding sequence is TGTGCCAGCAGTCTTTCAGGAAGATGGACTGAAGCTTTCTTT. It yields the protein CASSLSGRWTEAFF.

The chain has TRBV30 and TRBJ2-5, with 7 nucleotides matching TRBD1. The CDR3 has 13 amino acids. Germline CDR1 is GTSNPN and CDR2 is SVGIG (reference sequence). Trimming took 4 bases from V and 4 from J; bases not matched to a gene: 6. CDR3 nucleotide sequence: TGTGCCTGGAACTTGAACAGGGGAGAGACCCAGTACTTC. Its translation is CAWNLNRGETQYF.

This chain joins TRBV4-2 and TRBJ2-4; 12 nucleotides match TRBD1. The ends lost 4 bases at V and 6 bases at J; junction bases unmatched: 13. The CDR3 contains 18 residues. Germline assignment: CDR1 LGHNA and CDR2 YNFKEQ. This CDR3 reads CASSPKTGTGGRLNIQYF. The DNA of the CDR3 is TGTGCCAGCAGCCCGAAAACCGGGACAGGGGGCCGATTAAACATTCAGTACTTC.